The present entry profiles one T cell receptor beta chain with its context. Its antigen specificity is not known. No base quality information exists; no much larger clone differs at one position. The approximately 40 donors, aged about 6 to 95 years, were systemically healthy Caucasian individuals from Russia. Each donor gave ten milliliters of peripheral blood, collected into EDTA-treated Vacutainer tubes. PBMCs were isolated by Ficoll-Paque density-gradient centrifugation, with at least 6 million obtained per sample. Total RNA, at least 6 micrograms per sample, was extracted from PBMCs with Trizol reagent. For every donor, flow cytometry on a PBMC aliquot measured the percentage of naive CD45RAhigh/CD27high T cells. The entry originates in a study of blood T cells in healthy people across ages (dated by TCRdb to the mid-2010s). Regarding the complete study: In model experiments, template switching captured roughly one uniquely barcoded TCR beta cDNA molecule for every two T cells. Age-related changes in TCR beta repertoire diversity were measured in the study by deep sequencing normalized with unique cDNA molecular identifiers. The donors were split into four age groups: young (average around 17 years), middle-aged (39), aged (over 55) and long-lived (roughly 86). Two additional independent replicas of 1 million unique cDNA reads from the same blood draw were analyzed for two donors (one aged 18 to 30 and one aged 80 or older). To avoid experimental bias, donors of different ages were spread randomly across the sequencing lanes.

From a lookup of the germline V gene (reference sequence), CDR1 and CDR2 are MNHEY and SMNVEV. A distance of 13 bases separates the germline ends of V and J, which lose 3 bases and 4 bases respectively. The CDR3 runs 15 amino acids, cysteine and phenylalanine included. The CDR3 DNA has 45 bases and is translated from base 1. Beyond this particular receptor, the publication reports: Estimates of total diversity from one million sequenced T cells were regarded as lower bounds and underestimates. The CMV infection status of donors was not known, potentially confounding age-related changes in expanded clonotypes. Observed TCR beta diversity correlated strongly with the percentage of naive T cells measured by flow cytometry. Conclusive comparison of naive and antigen-experienced compartments was prevented by the profiling of bulk unsorted PBMCs. The long-lived group showed more naive CD4+ T cells, fewer expanded clones and increased TCR diversity than the aged group, suggesting age selection. As age increased, observed TCR beta diversity per million T cells dropped in a roughly linear way, and a significant reduction was already evident by age about 36.

Library preparation employed 5' RACE. Instrument on record: Illumina HiSeq 2500. A second roughly 7 to 11 cycle PCR used a sample-barcoded 5' primer and a J-beta primer mix. A unique molecular identifier was introduced onto each TCR beta cDNA molecule by a template-switch 5' adaptor carrying 12 random nucleotides. Each sample yielded at least 3 million CDR3-containing paired-end reads. First-strand cDNA synthesis was performed from all RNA using the Mint cDNA synthesis kit, with priming by a TRBC-specific oligonucleotide. Following uracil-DNA glycosylase treatment, all cDNA underwent a first 18-cycle PCR with the universal primers M1SS and BC2_uni_R. In the authors' own workflow: Each sample was normalized by randomly selecting 1 million high-quality reads, each carrying a distinct molecular identifier. Instead of being binned into consensus sequences, reads that shared molecular identifiers were thrown out. MiTCR, set to a Q25 quality threshold and the strictest error-elimination algorithm, was used for CDR3 identification, clonotype clustering and error correction. A nonparametric unseen species model with Euler transformation was used to estimate a lower bound on total TCR beta diversity. TCRdb passed the public sequencing reads through fastp at Q25 and MiXCR, retaining productive beta sequences. Each CDR3 protein gets just one entry, which takes the most common genes and DNA from the rows behind it. The V and J calls shown here were made by TCRdb, not taken from the authors' results. The sample table shows around 800,000 distinct CDR3 sequences, and about 46% are seen once. Jointly, the top ten make up about a sixth of the sample.

The sequenced sample was blood. The chain is encoded by TRBV27 joined to TRBJ2-1, with the identity of the D gene unclear. This TCR derives from a man aged 80 or over in good health. The CDR3 has the sequence CASSFDTSIYNEQFF. The DNA sequence is given as TGTGCCAGCAGTTTTGACACCTCGATATACAATGAGCAGTTCTTC.